Listed below are T cell receptor beta chains from one sample, sequenced in a study of OX40 agonist ivuxolimab in advanced cancers. Sequencing used immunoSEQ multiplex PCR; TCRdb keeps in-frame clones, though not all of them. The data contain 60,000 or so clones, around nine tenths of them singletons. The input for sequencing was CD4+ or CD8+ T cells sorted from blood, taken in a trial of the OX40 agonist ivuxolimab. All receptors come from an adult with an advanced solid tumor such as melanoma, head and neck, liver or kidney cancer. CDR3s include the opening cysteine and the closing phenylalanine or tryptophan. The D gene is left open where the match is weak. Not every row has a clone size; where given, it reads once, few, many or a size class.

j_gene: TRBJ2-7
abundance: NA
v_gene: TRBV5-1
d_gene: NA
CDR3nt: TGCGCCAGCAGCTTGGCCACAGGAGACGAGCAGTACTTC
CDR3aa: CASSLATGDEQYF

j_gene: TRBJ1-4
abundance: NA
v_gene: TRBV5-4
d_gene: TRBD1
CDR3nt: TGTGCCAGCAGCTCCACCCCCGGGACAGGGAATGAAAAACTGTTTTTT
CDR3aa: CASSSTPGTGNEKLFF

j_gene: TRBJ2-7
abundance: NA
v_gene: TRBV7-2
d_gene: NA
CDR3nt: TGTGCCAGCAGCTTAGGCCGGAACTACGAGCAGTACTTC
CDR3aa: CASSLGRNYEQYF

j_gene: TRBJ2-3
abundance: NA
v_gene: TRBV13
d_gene: NA
CDR3nt: TGTGCCAGCAGCCCGAAACTCTCCCGCACAGATACGCAGTATTTT
CDR3aa: CASSPKLSRTDTQYF

j_gene: TRBJ1-4
abundance: few
v_gene: TRBV11-3
d_gene: NA
CDR3nt: TGTGCCAGCAGCCCAGGTTCAGCTAATGAAAAACTGTTTTTT
CDR3aa: CASSPGSANEKLFF

j_gene: TRBJ2-1
abundance: NA
v_gene: TRBV2
d_gene: TRBD2
CDR3nt: TGTGCCAGCAGTGAAAATAGCGGGGGGGCAAATGAGCAGTTCTTC
CDR3aa: CASSENSGGANEQFF

j_gene: TRBJ1-5
abundance: few
v_gene: TRBV2
d_gene: NA
CDR3nt: TGTGCCAGCAGTGTGTTTGGGCAGCCCCAGCATTTT
CDR3aa: CASSVFGQPQHF

j_gene: TRBJ1-1
abundance: NA
v_gene: TRBV5-1
d_gene: NA
CDR3nt: TGCGCCAGCAGCTGGACCCTGCTGACTGAAGCTTTCTTT
CDR3aa: CASSWTLLTEAFF

j_gene: TRBJ1-2
abundance: NA
v_gene: TRBV2
d_gene: TRBD1
CDR3nt: TGTGCCAGCAGTGGAACAGGGGGGCGAGGCTACACCTTC
CDR3aa: CASSGTGGRGYTF

j_gene: TRBJ2-3
abundance: NA
v_gene: TRBV21-1
d_gene: NA
CDR3nt: TGTGCCAGCAGCAAACCGAGACTAGGGGAGTTCACAGATACGCAGTATTTT
CDR3aa: CASSKPRLGEFTDTQYF

j_gene: TRBJ2-1
abundance: NA
v_gene: TRBV15
d_gene: TRBD2
CDR3nt: TGTGCCACCAGCAGTAGGCGGGACCGGGGGAGGGATGAGCAGTTCTTC
CDR3aa: CATSSRRDRGRDEQFF

j_gene: TRBJ1-2
abundance: NA
v_gene: TRBV5-1
d_gene: TRBD1
CDR3nt: TGCGCCAGCAGCTTGGCCCAGGGGGCGGATGGCTACACCTTC
CDR3aa: CASSLAQGADGYTF

j_gene: TRBJ2-7
abundance: NA
v_gene: TRBV7-8
d_gene: NA
CDR3nt: TGTGCCAGCAGCTTTCGGCCGGCTATTCTGGCCGGGGACGAGCAGTACTTC
CDR3aa: CASSFRPAILAGDEQYF

j_gene: TRBJ1-2
abundance: NA
v_gene: TRBV7-9
d_gene: NA
CDR3nt: TGTGCCAGCAGCTCGGGACGGAACTATGGCTACACCTTC
CDR3aa: CASSSGRNYGYTF

j_gene: TRBJ1-2
abundance: NA
v_gene: TRBV2
d_gene: NA
CDR3nt: TGTGCCAGCAGGCCAAACCCTCATGCCCTAGTTTTC
CDR3aa: CASRPNPHALVF

j_gene: TRBJ2-2
abundance: few
v_gene: TRBV5-1
d_gene: TRBD2
CDR3nt: TGCGCCAGCAGCTTGGCCGGAACTAGCGGGAGAGGCACCGGGGAGCTGTTTTTT
CDR3aa: CASSLAGTSGRGTGELFF

j_gene: TRBJ2-7
abundance: NA
v_gene: TRBV30
d_gene: NA
CDR3nt: TGTGCCTGGAGTGTCGTAGGGTACGAGCAGTACTTC
CDR3aa: CAWSVVGYEQYF

j_gene: TRBJ2-3
abundance: once
v_gene: TRBV12-5
d_gene: TRBD1
CDR3nt: TGTGCTAGTGGCCCGGGACAGGGTGGCACAGATACGCAGTATTTT
CDR3aa: CASGPGQGGTDTQYF

j_gene: TRBJ1-1
abundance: NA
v_gene: TRBV7-3
d_gene: NA
CDR3nt: TGTGCCAGCAGCTTTGAGATGAACACTGAAGCTTTCTTT
CDR3aa: CASSFEMNTEAFF

j_gene: TRBJ2-3
abundance: NA
v_gene: TRBV19
d_gene: TRBD2
CDR3nt: TGTGCCAGTAGCCCATATGGCCTTGGGGGGGGCACAGATACGCAGTATTTT
CDR3aa: CASSPYGLGGGTDTQYF

j_gene: TRBJ2-1
abundance: NA
v_gene: TRBV11-3
d_gene: NA
CDR3nt: TGTGCCAGCAGCAGCCGACAAGGGTCCTACAATGAGCAGTTCTTC
CDR3aa: CASSSRQGSYNEQFF

j_gene: TRBJ2-1
abundance: NA
v_gene: TRBV27
d_gene: NA
CDR3nt: TGTGCCAGCATCCCCGAGGGCTACAATGAGCAGTTCTTC
CDR3aa: CASIPEGYNEQFF

j_gene: TRBJ1-5
abundance: NA
v_gene: TRBV6-5
d_gene: NA
CDR3nt: TGTGCCAGCACACCGCCGGGGGGCGATCAGCCCCAGCATTTT
CDR3aa: CASTPPGGDQPQHF

j_gene: TRBJ1-1
abundance: NA
v_gene: TRBV4-1
d_gene: NA
CDR3nt: TGCGCCAGCAGCCAAGATTGGGCCTCGAGGGGGACTGAAGCTTTCTTT
CDR3aa: CASSQDWASRGTEAFF

j_gene: TRBJ1-2
abundance: NA
v_gene: TRBV5-1
d_gene: TRBD1
CDR3nt: TGCGCCAGCAGCGTCGGACAGGGGAGGAACTATGGCTACATCTTC
CDR3aa: CASSVGQGRNYGYIF

j_gene: TRBJ1-2
abundance: few
v_gene: TRBV7-9
d_gene: NA
CDR3nt: TGTGCCAGCAGCCGGAGTAACTATGGCTACACCTTC
CDR3aa: CASSRSNYGYTF

j_gene: TRBJ2-4
abundance: NA
v_gene: TRBV7-3
d_gene: NA
CDR3nt: TGTGCCAGCAGCTTAGGACCCGGGGGAAACATTCAGTACTTC
CDR3aa: CASSLGPGGNIQYF

j_gene: TRBJ2-7
abundance: NA
v_gene: TRBV6-5
d_gene: NA
CDR3nt: TGTGCCAGCAGCCCGGCGTTGGGAGCCTACGAGCAGTACTTC
CDR3aa: CASSPALGAYEQYF

j_gene: TRBJ2-2
abundance: once
v_gene: TRBV9
d_gene: TRBD2
CDR3nt: TGTGCCAGCACCCTAGCCCCCGGGGCGGGAGGCACCGGGGAGCTGTTTTTT
CDR3aa: CASTLAPGAGGTGELFF

j_gene: TRBJ2-4
abundance: NA
v_gene: TRBV2
d_gene: NA
CDR3nt: TGTGCCTCTCTCCGGGAAACTCAAGCCAAAAACATTCAGTACTTC
CDR3aa: CASLRETQAKNIQYF

j_gene: TRBJ1-6
abundance: NA
v_gene: TRBV5-1
d_gene: NA
CDR3nt: TGCGCCAGCAGCTTAGGGATTGGCCAGGGTAATTCACCCCTCCACTTT
CDR3aa: CASSLGIGQGNSPLHF

j_gene: TRBJ1-5
abundance: NA
v_gene: TRBV6-1
d_gene: TRBD1
CDR3nt: TGTGCCAGCAGTGTCGAGACAGGGGGCTTTCAGCCCCAGCATTTT
CDR3aa: CASSVETGGFQPQHF

j_gene: TRBJ2-7
abundance: NA
v_gene: TRBV27
d_gene: NA
CDR3nt: TGTGCCAGCAGTCCCCGAAGCCCTGCCGGTACCTACGAGCAGTACTTC
CDR3aa: CASSPRSPAGTYEQYF

j_gene: TRBJ1-5
abundance: few
v_gene: TRBV18
d_gene: NA
CDR3nt: TGTGCCAGCTCCCCTCCGGAGGGCCCCCAGCATTTT
CDR3aa: CASSPPEGPQHF

j_gene: TRBJ2-2
abundance: NA
v_gene: TRBV5-1
d_gene: TRBD2
CDR3nt: TGCGCCAGCACCGCTAACCCAGCGGGGGGCCACACCGGGGAGCTGTTTTTT
CDR3aa: CASTANPAGGHTGELFF

j_gene: TRBJ1-5
abundance: NA
v_gene: TRBV28
d_gene: NA
CDR3nt: TGTGCCAGCACGGCACAGGGAAAGGGTCAGCCCCAGCATTTT
CDR3aa: CASTAQGKGQPQHF

j_gene: TRBJ2-3
abundance: once
v_gene: TRBV27
d_gene: NA
CDR3nt: TGTGCCAGCAGTTTATACCCTAGCCCAGATACGCAGTATTTT
CDR3aa: CASSLYPSPDTQYF

j_gene: TRBJ1-2
abundance: once
v_gene: TRBV10-3
d_gene: NA
CDR3nt: TGTGCCATCAGTGAGTCGTATGTTGCTACCTATGGCTACACCTTC
CDR3aa: CAISESYVATYGYTF